This TCR beta chain was identified during a study of cytomegalovirus exposure and HLA in healthy donors. Germline CDR1 is SEHNR and CDR2 is FQNEAQ (reference sequence). The CDR3 consists of 16 residues. Trimming removed 0 bases from V and 2 bases from J; junction bases left unmatched: 5. 13 Jbeta primers and 60 Vbeta primers were used for the PCR. Per the original methods: As a later analysis found, there were 78 million or so unique TCR beta chains, of which roughly 11 million were shared. The data were produced by immunoSEQ multiplex PCR, yet TCRdb's version contains in-frame clones alone and is incomplete. V and J calls and clone size come straight from that table; D and trimming were deduced from the DNA. Its table records about 79,000 clones.

This receptor was identified in a man aged 25 to 45 in good health and CMV-seronegative. Sequenced: PBMCs. V gene TRBV7-9 combines with J gene TRBJ2-7; 9 bases map to TRBD2. CDR3 in amino acids: CASSLATGLAPYEQYF. The DNA of the CDR3 is TGTGCCAGCAGCTTAGCGACCGGACTAGCGCCCTACGAGCAGTACTTC.